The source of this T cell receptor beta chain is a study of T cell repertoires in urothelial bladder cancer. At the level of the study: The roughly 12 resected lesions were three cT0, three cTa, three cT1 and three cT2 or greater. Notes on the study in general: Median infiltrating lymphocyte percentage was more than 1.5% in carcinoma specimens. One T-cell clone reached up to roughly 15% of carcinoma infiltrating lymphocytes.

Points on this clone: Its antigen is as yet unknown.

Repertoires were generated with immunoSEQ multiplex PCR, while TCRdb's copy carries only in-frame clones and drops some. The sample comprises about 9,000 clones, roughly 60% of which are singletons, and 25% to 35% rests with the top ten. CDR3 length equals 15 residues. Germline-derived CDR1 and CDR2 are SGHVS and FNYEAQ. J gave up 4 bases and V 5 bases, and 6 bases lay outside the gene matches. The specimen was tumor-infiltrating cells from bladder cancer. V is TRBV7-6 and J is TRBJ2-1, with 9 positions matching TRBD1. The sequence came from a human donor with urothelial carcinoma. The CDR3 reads CASSETGGGYNEQFF. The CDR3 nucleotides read TGTGCCAGCAGCGAAACAGGGGGCGGTTACAATGAGCAGTTCTTC.